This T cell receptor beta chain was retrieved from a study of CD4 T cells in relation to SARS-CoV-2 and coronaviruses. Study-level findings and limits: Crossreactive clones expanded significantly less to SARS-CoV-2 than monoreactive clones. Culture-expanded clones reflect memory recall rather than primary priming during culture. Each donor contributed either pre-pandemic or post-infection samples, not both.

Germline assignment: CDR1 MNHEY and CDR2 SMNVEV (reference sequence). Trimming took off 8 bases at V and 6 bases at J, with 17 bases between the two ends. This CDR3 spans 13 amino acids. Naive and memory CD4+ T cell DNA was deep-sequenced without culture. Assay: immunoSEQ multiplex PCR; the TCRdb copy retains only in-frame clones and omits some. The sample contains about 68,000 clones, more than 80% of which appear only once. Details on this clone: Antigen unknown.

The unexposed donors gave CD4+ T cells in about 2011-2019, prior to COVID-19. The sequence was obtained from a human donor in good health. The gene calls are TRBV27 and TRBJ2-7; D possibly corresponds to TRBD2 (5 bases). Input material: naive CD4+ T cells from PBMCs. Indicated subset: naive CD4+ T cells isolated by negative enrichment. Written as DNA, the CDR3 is TGTGCCAGCTCTACTCCGGGGATTCTCGAGCAGTACTTC. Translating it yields CASSTPGILEQYF.